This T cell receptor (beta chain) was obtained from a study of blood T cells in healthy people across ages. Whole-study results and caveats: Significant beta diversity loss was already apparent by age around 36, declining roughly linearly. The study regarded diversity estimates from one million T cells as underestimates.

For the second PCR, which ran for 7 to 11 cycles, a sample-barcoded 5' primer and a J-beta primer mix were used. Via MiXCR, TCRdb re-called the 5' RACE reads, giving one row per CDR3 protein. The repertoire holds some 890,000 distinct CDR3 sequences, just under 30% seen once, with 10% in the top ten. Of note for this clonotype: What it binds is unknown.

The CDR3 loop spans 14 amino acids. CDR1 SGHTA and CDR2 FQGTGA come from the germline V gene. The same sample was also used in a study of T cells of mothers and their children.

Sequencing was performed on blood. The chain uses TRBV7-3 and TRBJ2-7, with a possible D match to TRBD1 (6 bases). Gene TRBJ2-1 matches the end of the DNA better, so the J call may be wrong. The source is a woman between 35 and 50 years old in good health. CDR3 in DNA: TGTGCCAGCAGCTTCTGGCAGGGGACCTACGAGCAGTTCTTC. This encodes CASSFWQGTYEQFF.